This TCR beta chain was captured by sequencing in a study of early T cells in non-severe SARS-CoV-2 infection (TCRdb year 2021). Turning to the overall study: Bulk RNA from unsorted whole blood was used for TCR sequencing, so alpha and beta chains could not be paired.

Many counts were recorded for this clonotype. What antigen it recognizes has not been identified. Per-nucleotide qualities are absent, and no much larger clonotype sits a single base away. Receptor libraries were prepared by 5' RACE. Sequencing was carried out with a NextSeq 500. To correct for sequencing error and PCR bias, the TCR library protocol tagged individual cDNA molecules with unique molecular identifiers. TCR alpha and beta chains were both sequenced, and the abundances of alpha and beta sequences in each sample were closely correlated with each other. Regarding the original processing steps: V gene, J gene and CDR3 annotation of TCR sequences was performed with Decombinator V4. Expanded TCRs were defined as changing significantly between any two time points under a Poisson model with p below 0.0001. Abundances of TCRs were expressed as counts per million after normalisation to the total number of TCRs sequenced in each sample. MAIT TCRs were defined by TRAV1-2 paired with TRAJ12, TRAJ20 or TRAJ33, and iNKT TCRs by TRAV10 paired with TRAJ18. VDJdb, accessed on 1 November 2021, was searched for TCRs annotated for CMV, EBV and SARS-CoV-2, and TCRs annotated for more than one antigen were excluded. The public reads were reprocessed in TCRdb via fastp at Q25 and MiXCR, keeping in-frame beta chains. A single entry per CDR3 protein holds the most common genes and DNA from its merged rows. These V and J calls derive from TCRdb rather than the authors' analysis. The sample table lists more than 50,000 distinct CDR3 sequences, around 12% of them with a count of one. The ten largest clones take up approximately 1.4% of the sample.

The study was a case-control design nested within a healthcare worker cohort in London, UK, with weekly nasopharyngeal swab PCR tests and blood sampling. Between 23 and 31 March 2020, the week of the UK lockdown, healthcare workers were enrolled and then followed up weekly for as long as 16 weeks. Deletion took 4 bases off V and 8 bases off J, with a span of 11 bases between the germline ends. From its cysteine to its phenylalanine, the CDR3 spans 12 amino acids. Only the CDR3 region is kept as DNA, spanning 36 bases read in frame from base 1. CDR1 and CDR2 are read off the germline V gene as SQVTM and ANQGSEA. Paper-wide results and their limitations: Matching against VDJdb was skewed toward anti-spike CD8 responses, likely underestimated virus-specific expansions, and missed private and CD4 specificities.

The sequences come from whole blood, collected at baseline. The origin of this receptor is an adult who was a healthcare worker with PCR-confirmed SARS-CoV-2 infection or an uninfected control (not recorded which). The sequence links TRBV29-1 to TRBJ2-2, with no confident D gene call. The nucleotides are TGCAGCGTTGCGGTTACGGAGGGGGAGCTGTTTTTT. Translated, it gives CSVAVTEGELFF.